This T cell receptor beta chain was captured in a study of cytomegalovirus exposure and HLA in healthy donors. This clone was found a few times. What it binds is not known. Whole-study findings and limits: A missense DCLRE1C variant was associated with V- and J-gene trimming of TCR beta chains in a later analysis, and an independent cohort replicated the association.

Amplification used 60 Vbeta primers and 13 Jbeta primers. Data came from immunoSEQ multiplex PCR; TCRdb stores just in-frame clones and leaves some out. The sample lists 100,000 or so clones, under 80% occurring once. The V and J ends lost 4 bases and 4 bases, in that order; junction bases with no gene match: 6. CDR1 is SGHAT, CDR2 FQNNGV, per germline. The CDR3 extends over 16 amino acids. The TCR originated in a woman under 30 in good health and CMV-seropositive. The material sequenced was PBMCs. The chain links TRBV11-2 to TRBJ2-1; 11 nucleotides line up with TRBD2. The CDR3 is CASSSLAGAAYNEQFF. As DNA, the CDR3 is TGTGCCAGCAGCTCACTAGCGGGAGCCGCATACAATGAGCAGTTCTTC.